One sample yielded the 17 T cell receptor beta chains listed below, sequenced in a study of monozygotic twins with inflammatory bowel disease. TCRdb reprocessed the 5' RACE reads and keeps a single row for each CDR3 protein, giving no DNA. The sample has 85,000 to 110,000 distinct CDR3 sequences, and its top ten clones hold 1.9%. Specimen: blood. Receptors originate from a human donor with ulcerative colitis or Crohn's disease, or a healthy co-twin of an affected twin (not recorded which).

This chain joins TRBV28 and TRBJ2-5; TCRdb outputs TRBD1, but without DNA this stays unchecked. CDR3 length: 16 amino acids. Per the germline V gene, CDR1 is MDHEN and CDR2 is SYDVKM. The CDR3 loop reads CASSPFRTTLGETQYF.

The chain couples TRBV20-1 to TRBJ1-5; the TRBD1 assignment by TCRdb is unverifiable without DNA. Germline loops: CDR1 DFQATT, CDR2 SNEGSKA (reference sequence). This CDR3 contains 15 residues. This CDR3 reads CSAGGGHTGGQPQHF.

This sequence joins TRBV12-3 or TRBV12-4 and TRBJ2-7. The CDR3 spans 14 residues. This CDR3 reads CASAGGGRPYEQYF.

This chain joins TRBV12-3 or TRBV12-4 and TRBJ2-6; checking the TCRdb D call of TRBD1 is not possible without DNA. The CDR3 loop spans 16 amino acids. CDR3 sequence reads: CASRRTSGRGANVLTF.

V gene TRBV5-1 combines with J gene TRBJ2-1; the D call of TRBD1 rests on TCRdb alone, since no DNA is present to check it. Looked up from germline, CDR1 is SGHRS and CDR2 is YFSETQ. There are 12 residues in the CDR3. CDR3 loop: CASSSGGHEQFF.

This chain links TRBV5-1 with TRBJ1-1. Germline V gene sequence: CDR1 SGHRS, CDR2 YFSETQ. This CDR3 contains 17 residues. CDR3: CASPKRIHRKMDTEAFF.

The V gene is TRBV6-5, the J gene TRBJ2-7; TCRdb lists TRBD1, though no DNA is available to test this call. The CDR3 contains 15 residues. Germline CDR1 is MNHEY and CDR2 is SVGAGI. CDR3 in amino acids: CASSYSGGDIDEQYF.

The chain couples TRBV30 to TRBJ1-5; the TCRdb call, TRBD1, lacks DNA for checking. The CDR3 loop spans 14 amino acids. Germline CDR1 is GTSNPN and CDR2 is SVGIG (reference sequence). Here the CDR3 reads CAWSSGTGGQPQHF. Supplemented by reference TRBV30 and TRBJ1-5, the full variable domain reads SQTIHQWPATLVQPVGSPLSLECTVEGTSNPNLYWYRQAAGRGLQLLFYSVGIGQISSEVPQNLSASRPQDRQFILSSKKLLLSDSGFYLCAWSSGTGGQPQHFGDGTRLSIL.

V gene TRBV12-3 or TRBV12-4 combines with J gene TRBJ2-7; TCRdb selects TRBD1, and the lack of DNA leaves this call unchecked. The CDR3 consists of 14 residues. CDR3 sequence: CASSPRTLAYEQYF.

The CDR3 loop is CASTLGETQYF. The chain carries TRBV12-3 or TRBV12-4 and TRBJ2-5. This CDR3 comprises 11 residues.

The chain uses TRBV12-3 or TRBV12-4 and TRBJ2-7; TCRdb outputs TRBD1, but without DNA this stays unchecked. The CDR3 is 14 amino acids. The CDR3 sequence is CASTRTGGLYEQYF.

The J gene is TRBJ2-7, the V gene TRBV7-2; TCRdb selects TRBD2, and the lack of DNA leaves this call unchecked. CDR3 length: 14 amino acids. Germline V gene data show CDR1 as SGHTA and CDR2 as FQGNSA. The CDR3: CASSPGLVPYEQYF.

The chain couples TRBV12-3 or TRBV12-4 to TRBJ1-3. The CDR3 spans 15 residues. The chain's CDR3 is CASSFFYSRGNTIYF.

This chain joins TRBV27 and TRBJ2-1; TCRdb names TRBD1, which stays unverified in the absence of DNA. Germline CDR1 reads MNHEY; CDR2 reads SMNVEV (reference sequence). The CDR3 length is 12 residues. This CDR3 reads CASSGQGNEQFF.

The chain combines TRBV30 with TRBJ1-1. The germline CDR1 and CDR2 sequences are GTSNPN and SVGIG (reference sequence). CDR3 length: 13 amino acids. CDR3 sequence: CAWSPNANTEAFF. The variable domain in full, with the rest retrieved from reference TRBV30 and TRBJ1-1, is SQTIHQWPATLVQPVGSPLSLECTVEGTSNPNLYWYRQAAGRGLQLLFYSVGIGQISSEVPQNLSASRPQDRQFILSSKKLLLSDSGFYLCAWSPNANTEAFFGQGTRLTVV.

The chain is built from TRBV7-2 and TRBJ2-2; TCRdb's D call of TRBD2 is untestable without DNA. Germline V gives CDR1 SGHTA, CDR2 FQGNSA. This CDR3 region has 15 residues. CDR3 protein: CASSFEGLGNGELFF.

The V call is TRBV5-1, the J call TRBJ2-6. CDR1 is SGHRS, CDR2 YFSETQ, per germline. The CDR3 is 13 amino acids. The CDR3 loop is CASNFPGANVLTF.